This paragraph reports one TCR beta chain. Its antigen is undetermined. The sample is drawn from a study of T cell responses to AZD1222 COVID-19 vaccine. Overall study results and limits: The study identified only a handful of AZD1222 recipients as seropositive at baseline.

This table comes from immunoSEQ multiplex PCR, and its TCRdb copy is limited to in-frame clones, with some not included. The sample shows roughly 140,000 clones, more than 75% of them seen only once. V was clipped by 6 bases and J by 7 bases, with 13 bases between them. Germline assignment: CDR1 SGHTA and CDR2 FQGTGA. The CDR3 consists of 13 residues. The chain recombines TRBV7-3 with TRBJ1-3, with a tentative D call TRBD1 (6 bases). The TCR originated in an adult in good health. The sequencing here drew on peripheral blood, taken on day 0 of AZD1222 vaccination. Here the CDR3 reads CASSQIGGNTIYF. In nucleotides, the CDR3 is TGTGCCAGCAGTCAAATTGGGGGCAACACCATATATTTT.